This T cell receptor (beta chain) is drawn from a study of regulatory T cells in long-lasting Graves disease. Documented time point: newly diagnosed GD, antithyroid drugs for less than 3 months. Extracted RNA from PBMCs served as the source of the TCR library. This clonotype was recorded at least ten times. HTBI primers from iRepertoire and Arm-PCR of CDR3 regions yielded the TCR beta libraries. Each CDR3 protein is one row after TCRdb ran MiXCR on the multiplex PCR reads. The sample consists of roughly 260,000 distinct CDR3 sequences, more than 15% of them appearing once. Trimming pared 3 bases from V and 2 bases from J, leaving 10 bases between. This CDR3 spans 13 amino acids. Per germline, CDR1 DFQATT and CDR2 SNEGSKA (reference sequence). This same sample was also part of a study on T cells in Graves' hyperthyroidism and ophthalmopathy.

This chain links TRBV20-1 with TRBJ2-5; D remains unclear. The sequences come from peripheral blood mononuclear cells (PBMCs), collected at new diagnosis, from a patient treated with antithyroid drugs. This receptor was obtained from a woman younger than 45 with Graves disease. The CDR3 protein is CSASGQIQETQYF. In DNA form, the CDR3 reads TGCAGTGCTAGCGGCCAGATACAAGAGACCCAGTACTTC.